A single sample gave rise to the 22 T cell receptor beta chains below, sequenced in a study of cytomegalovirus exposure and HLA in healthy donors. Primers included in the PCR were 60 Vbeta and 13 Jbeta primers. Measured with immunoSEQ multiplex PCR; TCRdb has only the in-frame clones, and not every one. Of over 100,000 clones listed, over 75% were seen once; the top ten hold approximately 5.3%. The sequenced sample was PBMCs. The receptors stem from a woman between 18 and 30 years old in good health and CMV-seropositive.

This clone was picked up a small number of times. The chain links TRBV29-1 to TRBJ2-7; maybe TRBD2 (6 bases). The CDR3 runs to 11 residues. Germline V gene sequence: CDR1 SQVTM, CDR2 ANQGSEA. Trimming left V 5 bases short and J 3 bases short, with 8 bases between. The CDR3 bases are TGCAGCGTTCGGGGGTACTACGAGCAGTACTTC. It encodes CSVRGYYEQYF.

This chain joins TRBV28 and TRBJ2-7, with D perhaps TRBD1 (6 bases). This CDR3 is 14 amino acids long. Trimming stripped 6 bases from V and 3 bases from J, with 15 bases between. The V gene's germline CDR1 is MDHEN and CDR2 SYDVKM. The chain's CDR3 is CASRLQGLYYEQYF. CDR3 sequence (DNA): TGTGCCAGCAGGCTCCAGGGGCTTTACTACGAGCAGTACTTC.

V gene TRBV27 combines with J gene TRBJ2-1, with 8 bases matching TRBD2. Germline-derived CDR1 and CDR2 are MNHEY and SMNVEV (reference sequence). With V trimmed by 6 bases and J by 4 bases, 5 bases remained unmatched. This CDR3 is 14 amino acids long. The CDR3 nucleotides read TGTGCCAGCAGCCGGGAGGGGGGGTACAATGAGCAGTTCTTC. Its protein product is CASSREGGYNEQFF.

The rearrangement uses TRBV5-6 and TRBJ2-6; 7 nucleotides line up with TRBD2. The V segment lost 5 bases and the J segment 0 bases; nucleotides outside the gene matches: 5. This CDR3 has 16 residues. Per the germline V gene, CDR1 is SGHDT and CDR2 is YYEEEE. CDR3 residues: CASRPERGSGANVLTF. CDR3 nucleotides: TGTGCCAGCAGACCCGAGCGGGGCTCTGGGGCCAACGTCCTGACTTTC.

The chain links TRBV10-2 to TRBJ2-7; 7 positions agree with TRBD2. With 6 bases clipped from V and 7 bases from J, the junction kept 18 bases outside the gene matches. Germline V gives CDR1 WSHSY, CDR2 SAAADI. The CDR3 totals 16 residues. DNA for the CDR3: TGCGCCAGCAGGACCCACACTAGCGAGACCTTACGGGAGCAGTACTTC. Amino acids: CASRTHTSETLREQYF.

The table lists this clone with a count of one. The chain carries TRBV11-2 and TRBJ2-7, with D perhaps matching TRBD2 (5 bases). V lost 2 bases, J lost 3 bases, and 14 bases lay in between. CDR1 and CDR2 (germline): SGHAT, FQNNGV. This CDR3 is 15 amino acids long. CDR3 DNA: TGTGCCAGCAGCTTAATCCCACCAGGACTCTACGAGCAGTACTTC. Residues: CASSLIPPGLYEQYF.

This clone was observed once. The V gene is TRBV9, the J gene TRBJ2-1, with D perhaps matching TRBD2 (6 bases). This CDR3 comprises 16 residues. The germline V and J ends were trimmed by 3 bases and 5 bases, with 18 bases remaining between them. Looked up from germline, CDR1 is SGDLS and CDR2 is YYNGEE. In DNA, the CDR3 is TGTGCCAGCAGCGGATCCACGAGCGGGCGAGACAATGAGCAGTTCTTC. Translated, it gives CASSGSTSGRDNEQFF.

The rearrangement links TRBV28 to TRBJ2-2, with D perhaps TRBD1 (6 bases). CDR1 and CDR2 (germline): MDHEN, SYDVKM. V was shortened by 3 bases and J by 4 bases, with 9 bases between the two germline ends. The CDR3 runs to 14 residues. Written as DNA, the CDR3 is TGTGCCAGCAGTTTCCAGGGGTTCACCGGGGAGCTGTTTTTT. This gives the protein CASSFQGFTGELFF. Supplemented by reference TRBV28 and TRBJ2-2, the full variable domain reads DVKVTQSSRYLVKRTGEKVFLECVQDMDHENMFWYRQDPGLGLRLIYFSYDVKMKEKGDIPEGYSVSREKKERFSLILESASTNQTSMYLCASSFQGFTGELFFGEGSRLTVL.

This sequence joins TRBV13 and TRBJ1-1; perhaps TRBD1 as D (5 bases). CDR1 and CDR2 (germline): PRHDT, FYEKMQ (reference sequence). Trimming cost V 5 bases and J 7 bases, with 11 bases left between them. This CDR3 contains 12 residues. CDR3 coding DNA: TGTGCCAGCAGCCAATGGGGGGGTGAAGCTTTCTTT. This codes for CASSQWGGEAFF.

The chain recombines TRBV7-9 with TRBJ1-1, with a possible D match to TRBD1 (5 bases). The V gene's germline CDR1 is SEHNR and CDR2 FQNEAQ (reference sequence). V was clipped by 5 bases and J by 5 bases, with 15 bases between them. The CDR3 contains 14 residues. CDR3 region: CASSPLPWTTEAFF. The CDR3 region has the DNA TGTGCCAGCAGCCCTTTGCCGTGGACAACTGAAGCTTTCTTT.

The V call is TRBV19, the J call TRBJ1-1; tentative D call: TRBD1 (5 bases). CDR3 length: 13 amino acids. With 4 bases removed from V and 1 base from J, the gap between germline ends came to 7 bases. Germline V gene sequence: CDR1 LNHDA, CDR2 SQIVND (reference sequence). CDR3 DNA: TGTGCCAGTAGTAAGGGGCCGAACACTGAAGCTTTCTTT. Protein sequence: CASSKGPNTEAFF.

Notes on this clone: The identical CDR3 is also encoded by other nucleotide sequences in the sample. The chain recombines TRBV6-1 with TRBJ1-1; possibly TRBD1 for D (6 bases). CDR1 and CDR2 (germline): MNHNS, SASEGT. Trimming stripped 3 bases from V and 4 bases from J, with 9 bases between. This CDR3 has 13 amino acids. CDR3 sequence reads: CASSDRGTTEAFF. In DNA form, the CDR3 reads TGTGCCAGCAGTGACAGGGGAACCACTGAAGCTTTCTTT.

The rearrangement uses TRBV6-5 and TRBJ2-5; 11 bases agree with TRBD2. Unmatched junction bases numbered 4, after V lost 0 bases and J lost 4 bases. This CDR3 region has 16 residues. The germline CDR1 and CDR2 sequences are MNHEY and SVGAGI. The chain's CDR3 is CASSYSLAGGRETQYF. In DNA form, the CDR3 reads TGTGCCAGCAGTTACTCTCTAGCGGGAGGTCGAGAGACCCAGTACTTC.

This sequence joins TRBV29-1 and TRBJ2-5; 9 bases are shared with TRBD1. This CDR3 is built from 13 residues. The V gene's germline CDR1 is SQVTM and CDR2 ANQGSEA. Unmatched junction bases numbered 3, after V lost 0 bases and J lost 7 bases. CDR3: CSVEDGQGLTQYF. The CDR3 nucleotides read TGCAGCGTTGAAGACGGACAGGGGTTGACCCAGTACTTC.

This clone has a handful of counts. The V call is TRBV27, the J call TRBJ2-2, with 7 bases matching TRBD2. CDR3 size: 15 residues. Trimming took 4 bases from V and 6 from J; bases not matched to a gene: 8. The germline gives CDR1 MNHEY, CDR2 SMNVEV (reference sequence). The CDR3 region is CASSSLTSNAGELFF. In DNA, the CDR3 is TGTGCCAGCAGTTCTCTGACTAGCAATGCCGGGGAGCTGTTTTTT.

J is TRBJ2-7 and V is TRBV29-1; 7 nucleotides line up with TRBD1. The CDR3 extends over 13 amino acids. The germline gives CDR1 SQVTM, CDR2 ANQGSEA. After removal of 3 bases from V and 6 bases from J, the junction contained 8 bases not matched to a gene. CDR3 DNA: TGCAGCGTTGATCATTCGGCAGGGGGCGAGCAGTACTTC. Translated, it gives CSVDHSAGGEQYF.

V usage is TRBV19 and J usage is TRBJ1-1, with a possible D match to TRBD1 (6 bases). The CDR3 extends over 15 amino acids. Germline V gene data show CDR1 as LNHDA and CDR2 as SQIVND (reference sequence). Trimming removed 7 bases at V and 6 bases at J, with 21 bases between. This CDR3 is CASMDRQEGTAEAFF. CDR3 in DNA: TGTGCCAGTATGGACAGACAAGAGGGTACGGCTGAAGCTTTCTTT.

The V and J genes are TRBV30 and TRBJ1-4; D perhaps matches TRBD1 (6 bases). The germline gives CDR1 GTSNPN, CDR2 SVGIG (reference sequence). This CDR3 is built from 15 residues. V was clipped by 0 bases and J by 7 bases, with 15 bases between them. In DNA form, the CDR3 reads TGTGCCTGGAGTGTTAGTGCAGGGGCCGGTGAAAAACTGTTTTTT. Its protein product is CAWSVSAGAGEKLFF.

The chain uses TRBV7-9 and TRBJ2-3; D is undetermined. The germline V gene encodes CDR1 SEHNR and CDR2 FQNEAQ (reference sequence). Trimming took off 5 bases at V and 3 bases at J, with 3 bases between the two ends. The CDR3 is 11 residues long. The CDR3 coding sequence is TGTGCCAGCAGCGAGACAGATACGCAGTATTTT. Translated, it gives CASSETDTQYF.

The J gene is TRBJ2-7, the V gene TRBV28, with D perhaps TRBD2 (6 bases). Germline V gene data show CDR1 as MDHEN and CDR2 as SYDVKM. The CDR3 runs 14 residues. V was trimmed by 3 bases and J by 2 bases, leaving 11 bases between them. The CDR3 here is CASSFLGRAYEQYF. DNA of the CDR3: TGTGCCAGCAGTTTTCTCGGGAGAGCCTACGAGCAGTACTTC.

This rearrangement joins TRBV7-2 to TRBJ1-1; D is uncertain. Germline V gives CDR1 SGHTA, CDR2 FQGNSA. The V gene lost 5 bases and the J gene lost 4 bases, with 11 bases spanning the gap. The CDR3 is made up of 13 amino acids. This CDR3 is CASSPSGLTEAFF. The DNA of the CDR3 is TGTGCCAGCAGCCCCAGCGGCCTCACTGAAGCTTTCTTT.

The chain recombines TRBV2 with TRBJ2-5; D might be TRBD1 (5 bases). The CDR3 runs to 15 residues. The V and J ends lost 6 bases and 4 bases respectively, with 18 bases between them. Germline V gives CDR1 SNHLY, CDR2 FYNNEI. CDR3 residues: CASRHLGEGAETQYF. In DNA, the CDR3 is TGTGCCAGCAGACACCTAGGGGAAGGGGCAGAGACCCAGTACTTC.